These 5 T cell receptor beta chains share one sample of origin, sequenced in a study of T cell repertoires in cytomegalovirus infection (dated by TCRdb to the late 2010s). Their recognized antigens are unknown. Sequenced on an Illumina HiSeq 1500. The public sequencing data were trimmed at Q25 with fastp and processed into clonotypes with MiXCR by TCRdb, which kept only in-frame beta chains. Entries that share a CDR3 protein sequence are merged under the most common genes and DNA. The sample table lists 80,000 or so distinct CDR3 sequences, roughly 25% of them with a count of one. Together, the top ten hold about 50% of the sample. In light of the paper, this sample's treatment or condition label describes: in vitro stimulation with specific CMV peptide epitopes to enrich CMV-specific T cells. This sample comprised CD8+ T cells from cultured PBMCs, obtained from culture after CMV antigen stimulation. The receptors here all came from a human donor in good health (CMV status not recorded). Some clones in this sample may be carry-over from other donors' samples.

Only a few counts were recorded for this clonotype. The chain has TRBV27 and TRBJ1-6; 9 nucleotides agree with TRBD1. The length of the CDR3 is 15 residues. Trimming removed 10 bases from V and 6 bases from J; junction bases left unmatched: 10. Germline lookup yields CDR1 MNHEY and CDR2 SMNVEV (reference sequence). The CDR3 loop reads CATNTGGASNSPLHF. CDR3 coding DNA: TGTGCCACCAATACAGGGGGCGCGAGTAATTCACCCCTCCACTTT.

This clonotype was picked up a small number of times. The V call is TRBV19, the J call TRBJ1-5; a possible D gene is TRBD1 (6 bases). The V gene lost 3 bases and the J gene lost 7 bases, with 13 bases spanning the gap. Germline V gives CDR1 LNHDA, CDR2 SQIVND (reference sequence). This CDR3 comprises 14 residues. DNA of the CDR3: TGTGCCAGTAGTATCGGGGGGCGGGAACAGCCCCAGCATTTT. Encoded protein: CASSIGGREQPQHF.

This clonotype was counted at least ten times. CDR3 sequence: CASSLAPLGGTNYGYTF. CDR3 sequence (DNA): TGTGCCAGCAGCTTAGCCCCTTTGGGCGGAACCAACTATGGCTACACCTTC. The chain joins TRBV7-2 to TRBJ1-2; no clear D. This CDR3 is 17 amino acids long. V was shortened by 0 bases and J by 2 bases, with 16 bases between the two germline ends. Germline V gene data show CDR1 as SGHTA and CDR2 as FQGNSA. The whole variable domain, filled in from reference TRBV7-2 and TRBJ1-2, reads GAGVSQSPSNKVTEKGKDVELRCDPISGHTALYWYRQSLGQGLEFLIYFQGNSAPDKSGLPSDRFSAERTGGSVSTLTIQRTQQEDSAVYLCASSLAPLGGTNYGYTFGSGTRLTVV.

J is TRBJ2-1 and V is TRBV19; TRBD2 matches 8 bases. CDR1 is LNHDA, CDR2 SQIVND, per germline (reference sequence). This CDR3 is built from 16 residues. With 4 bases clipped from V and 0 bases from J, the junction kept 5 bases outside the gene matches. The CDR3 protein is CASSKSGSYSYNEQFF. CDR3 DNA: TGTGCCAGTAGTAAAAGCGGGAGTTACTCCTACAATGAGCAGTTCTTC.

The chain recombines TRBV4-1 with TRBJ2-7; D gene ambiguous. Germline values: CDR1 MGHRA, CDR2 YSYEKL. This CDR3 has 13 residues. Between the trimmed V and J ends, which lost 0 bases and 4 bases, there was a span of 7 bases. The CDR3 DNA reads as TGCGCCAGCAGCCAAGACAGAATTTACGAGCAGTACTTC. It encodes CASSQDRIYEQYF.